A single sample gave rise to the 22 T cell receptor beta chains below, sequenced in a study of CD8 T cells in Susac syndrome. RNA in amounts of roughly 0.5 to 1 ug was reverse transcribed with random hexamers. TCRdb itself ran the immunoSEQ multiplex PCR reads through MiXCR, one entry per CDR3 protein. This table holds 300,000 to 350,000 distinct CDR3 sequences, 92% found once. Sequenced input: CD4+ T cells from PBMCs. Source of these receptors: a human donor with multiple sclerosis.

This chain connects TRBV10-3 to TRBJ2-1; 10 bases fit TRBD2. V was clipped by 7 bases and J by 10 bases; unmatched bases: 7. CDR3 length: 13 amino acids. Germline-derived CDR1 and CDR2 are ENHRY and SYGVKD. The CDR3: CAINGLAAGEQFF. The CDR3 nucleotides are TGTGCCATCAACGGACTAGCGGCAGGGGAGCAGTTCTTC.

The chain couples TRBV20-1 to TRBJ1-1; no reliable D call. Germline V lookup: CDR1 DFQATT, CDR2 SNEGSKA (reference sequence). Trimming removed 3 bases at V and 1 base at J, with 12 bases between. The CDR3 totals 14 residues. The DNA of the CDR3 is TGCAGTGCTAGTCGATCGGTGGGGAACACTGAAGCTTTCTTT. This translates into CSASRSVGNTEAFF.

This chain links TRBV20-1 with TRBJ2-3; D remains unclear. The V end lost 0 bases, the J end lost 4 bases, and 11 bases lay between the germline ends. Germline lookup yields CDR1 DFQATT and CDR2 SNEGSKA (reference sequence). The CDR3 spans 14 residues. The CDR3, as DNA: TGCAGTGCTAGAGACCCTTTTGGGGCAGATACGCAGTATTTT. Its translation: CSARDPFGADTQYF.

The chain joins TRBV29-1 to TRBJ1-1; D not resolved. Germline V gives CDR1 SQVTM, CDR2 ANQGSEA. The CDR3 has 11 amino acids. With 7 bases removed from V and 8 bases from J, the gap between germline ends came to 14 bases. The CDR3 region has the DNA TGCAGCGCGGTTACAAGTGTAGAAGCTTTCTTT. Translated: CSAVTSVEAFF.

The CDR3 sequence: CASSPPGFNSYNEQFF. DNA of the CDR3: TGTGCCAGCAGCCCCCCAGGTTTTAACTCCTACAATGAGCAGTTCTTC. The chain joins TRBV6-1 to TRBJ2-1; no clear D gene. With 6 bases removed from V and 0 bases from J, the gap between germline ends came to 15 bases. Germline V gene data show CDR1 as MNHNS and CDR2 as SASEGT. This CDR3 is 16 amino acids long.

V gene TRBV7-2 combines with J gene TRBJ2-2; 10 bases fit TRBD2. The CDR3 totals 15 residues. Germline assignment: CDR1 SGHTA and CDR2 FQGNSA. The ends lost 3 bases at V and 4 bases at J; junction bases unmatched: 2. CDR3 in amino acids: CASSFRTSGTGELFF. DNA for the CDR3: TGTGCCAGCAGCTTCCGGACTAGCGGCACCGGGGAGCTGTTTTTT.

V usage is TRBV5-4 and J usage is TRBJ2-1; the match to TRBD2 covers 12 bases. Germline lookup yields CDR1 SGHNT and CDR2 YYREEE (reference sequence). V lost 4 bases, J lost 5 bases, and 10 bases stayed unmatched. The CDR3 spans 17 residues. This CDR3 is CASSHGPGLAGDNEQFF. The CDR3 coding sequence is TGTGCCAGCAGCCACGGACCGGGACTAGCGGGCGACAATGAGCAGTTCTTC.

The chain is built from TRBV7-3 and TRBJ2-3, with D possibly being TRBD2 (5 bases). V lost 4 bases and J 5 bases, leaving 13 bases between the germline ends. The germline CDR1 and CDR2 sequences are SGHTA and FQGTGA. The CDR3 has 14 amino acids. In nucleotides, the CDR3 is TGTGCCAGCAGCTCCCTGTCGAGCGGAGATACGCAGTATTTT. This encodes CASSSLSSGDTQYF.

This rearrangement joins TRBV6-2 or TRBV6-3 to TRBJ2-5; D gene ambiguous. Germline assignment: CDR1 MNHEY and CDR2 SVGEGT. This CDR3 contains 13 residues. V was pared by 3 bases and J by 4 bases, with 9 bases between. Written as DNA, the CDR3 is TGTGCCAGCAGTTATGACCCGGGAGAGACCCAGTACTTC. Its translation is CASSYDPGETQYF.

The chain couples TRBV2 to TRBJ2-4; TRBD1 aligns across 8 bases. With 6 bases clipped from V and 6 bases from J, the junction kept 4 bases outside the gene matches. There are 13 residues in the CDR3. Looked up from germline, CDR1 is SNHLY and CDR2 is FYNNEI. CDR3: CASRSDRGNIQYF. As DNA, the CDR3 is TGTGCCAGCAGATCAGACAGGGGAAACATTCAGTACTTC.

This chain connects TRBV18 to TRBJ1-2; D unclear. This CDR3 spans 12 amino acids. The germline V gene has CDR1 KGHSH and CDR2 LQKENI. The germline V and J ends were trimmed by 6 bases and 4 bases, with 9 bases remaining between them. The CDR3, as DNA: TGTGCCAGCTCCCCTAGGTTCTATGGCTACACCTTC. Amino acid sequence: CASSPRFYGYTF.

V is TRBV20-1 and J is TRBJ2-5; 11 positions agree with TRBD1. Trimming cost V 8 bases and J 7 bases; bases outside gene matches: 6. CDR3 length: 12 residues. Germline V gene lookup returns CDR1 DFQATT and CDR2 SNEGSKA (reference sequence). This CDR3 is CSFKGTGGTQYF. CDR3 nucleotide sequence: TGCAGTTTCAAGGGGACAGGGGGGACCCAGTACTTC.

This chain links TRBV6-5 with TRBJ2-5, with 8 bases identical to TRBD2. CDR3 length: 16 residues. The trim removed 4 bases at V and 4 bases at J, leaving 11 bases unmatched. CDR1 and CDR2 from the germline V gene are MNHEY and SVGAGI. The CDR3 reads CASSFTWTSLGETQYF. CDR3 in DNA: TGTGCCAGCAGTTTCACCTGGACTAGCTTAGGAGAGACCCAGTACTTC.

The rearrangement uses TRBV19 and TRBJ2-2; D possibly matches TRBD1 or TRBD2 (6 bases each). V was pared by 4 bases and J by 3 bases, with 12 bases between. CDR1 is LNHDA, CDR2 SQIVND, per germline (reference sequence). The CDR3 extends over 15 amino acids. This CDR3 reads CASSNAGGHTGELFF. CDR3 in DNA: TGTGCCAGTAGTAATGCCGGGGGCCACACCGGGGAGCTGTTTTTT.

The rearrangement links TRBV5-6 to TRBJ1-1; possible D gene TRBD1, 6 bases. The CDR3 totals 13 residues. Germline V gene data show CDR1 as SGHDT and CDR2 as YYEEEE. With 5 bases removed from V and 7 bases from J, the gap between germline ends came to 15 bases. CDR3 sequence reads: CASRYRHRVEAFF. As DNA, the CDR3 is TGTGCCAGCAGGTACCGGCACAGGGTTGAAGCTTTCTTT.

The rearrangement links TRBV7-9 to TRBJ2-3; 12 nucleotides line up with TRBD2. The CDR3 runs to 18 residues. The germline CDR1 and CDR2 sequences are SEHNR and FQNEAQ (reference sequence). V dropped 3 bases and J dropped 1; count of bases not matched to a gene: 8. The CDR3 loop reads CASSFLAGGPRGTDTQYF. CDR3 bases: TGTGCCAGCAGCTTCCTAGCGGGAGGGCCTCGGGGCACAGATACGCAGTATTTT. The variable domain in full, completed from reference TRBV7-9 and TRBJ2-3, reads DTGVSQNPRHKITKRGQNVTFRCDPISEHNRLYWYRQTLGQGPEFLTYFQNEAQLEKSRLLSDRFSAERPKGSFSTLEIQRTEQGDSAMYLCASSFLAGGPRGTDTQYFGPGTRLTVL.

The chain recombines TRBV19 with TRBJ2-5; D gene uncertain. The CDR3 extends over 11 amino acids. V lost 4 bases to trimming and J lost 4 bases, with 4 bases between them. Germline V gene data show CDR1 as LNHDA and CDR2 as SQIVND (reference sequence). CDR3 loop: CASSTVETQYF. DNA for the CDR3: TGTGCCAGTAGTACGGTAGAGACCCAGTACTTC.

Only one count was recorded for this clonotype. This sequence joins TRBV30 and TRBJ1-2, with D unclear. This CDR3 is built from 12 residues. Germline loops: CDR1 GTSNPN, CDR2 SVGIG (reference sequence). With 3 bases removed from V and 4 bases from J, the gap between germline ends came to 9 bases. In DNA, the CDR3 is TGTGCCTGGAGCCCGGCAGGCTATGGCTACACCTTC. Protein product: CAWSPAGYGYTF.

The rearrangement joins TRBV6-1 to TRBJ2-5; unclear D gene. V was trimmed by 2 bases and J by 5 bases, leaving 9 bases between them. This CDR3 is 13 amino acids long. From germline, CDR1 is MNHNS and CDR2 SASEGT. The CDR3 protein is CASSETMMETQYF. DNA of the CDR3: TGTGCCAGCAGTGAAACCATGATGGAGACCCAGTACTTC.

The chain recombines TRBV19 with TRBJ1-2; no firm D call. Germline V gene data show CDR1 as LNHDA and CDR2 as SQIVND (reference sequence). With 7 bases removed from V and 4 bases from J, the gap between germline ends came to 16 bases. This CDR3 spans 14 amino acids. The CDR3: CASNEARRGYGYTF. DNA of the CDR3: TGTGCCAGTAATGAGGCTCGGCGGGGCTATGGCTACACCTTC.

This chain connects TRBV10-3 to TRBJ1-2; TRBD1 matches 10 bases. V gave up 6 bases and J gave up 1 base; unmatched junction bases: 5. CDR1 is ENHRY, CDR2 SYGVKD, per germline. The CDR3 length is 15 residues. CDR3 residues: CAIRGDRGHNYGYTF. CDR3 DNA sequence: TGTGCCATCAGGGGAGACAGGGGGCATAACTATGGCTACACCTTC.

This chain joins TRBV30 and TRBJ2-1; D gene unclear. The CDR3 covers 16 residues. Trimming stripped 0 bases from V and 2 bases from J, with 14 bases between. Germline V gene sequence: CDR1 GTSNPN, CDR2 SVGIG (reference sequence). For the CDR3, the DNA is TGTGCCTGGAGTGTAAGTCTGGGGTACACCTACAATGAGCAGTTCTTC. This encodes CAWSVSLGYTYNEQFF.